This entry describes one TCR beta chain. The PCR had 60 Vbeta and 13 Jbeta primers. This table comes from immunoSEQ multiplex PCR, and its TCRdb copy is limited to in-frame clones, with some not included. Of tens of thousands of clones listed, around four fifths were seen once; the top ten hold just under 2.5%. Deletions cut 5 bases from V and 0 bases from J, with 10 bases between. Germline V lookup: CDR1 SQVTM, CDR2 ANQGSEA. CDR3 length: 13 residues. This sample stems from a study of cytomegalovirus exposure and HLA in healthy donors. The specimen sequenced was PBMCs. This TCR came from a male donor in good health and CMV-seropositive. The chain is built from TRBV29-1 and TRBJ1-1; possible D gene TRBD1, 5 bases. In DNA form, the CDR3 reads TGCAGCGTTACAGGACGGATGAACACTGAAGCTTTCTTT. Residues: CSVTGRMNTEAFF.